These T cell receptor beta chains were read from a single sample in a study of blood T cell repertoires in COVID-19. The table came from immunoSEQ multiplex PCR; TCRdb's copy has only in-frame clones and leaves some out. Of about 170,000 clones detected, 79% appear once; the ten largest clones hold around 20%. Input material: PBMCs or T cells enriched from blood (not recorded which). These receptors all stem from a woman aged 70 to 79 in a cohort exposed to, infected with or recovered from COVID-19 (not recorded which). CDR3s include the opening cysteine and the closing phenylalanine or tryptophan. Each record gives: clone size, J gene, V gene, D gene, CDR3 DNA, CDR3 protein. D genes are given only for firm matches. Only part of the rows carry a size: once, few, many, or a class if the clone is expanded.

>-|TRBJ2-1|TRBV11-2|TRBD2
TGTGCCAGCAGCTCCGGGACTAGCGTCGGCAATGAGCAGTTCTTC
CASSSGTSVGNEQFF
>-|TRBJ1-5|TRBV7-6|-
TGTGCCAGCAGCCGGGGGGGCAATCAGCCCCAGCATTTT
CASSRGGNQPQHF
>-|TRBJ1-2|TRBV19|TRBD1
TGTGCCAGTAGGGAGGGGACAGGGAGGGCCAGGAACTATGGCTACACCTTC
CASREGTGRARNYGYTF
>-|TRBJ2-3|TRBV7-6|TRBD2
TGTGCCAGCTCCTCTTCTAGCGGGATAGGGACGCAGTATTTT
CASSSSSGIGTQYF
>once|TRBJ2-7|TRBV13|-
TGTGCCAGCAGCTTAGACAGTTACTCCTACGAGCAGTACTTC
CASSLDSYSYEQYF
>-|TRBJ2-7|TRBV19|TRBD2
TGTGCCAGTAGTAGGGGACTAGCGGGAGGGCCCTACGAGCAGTACTTC
CASSRGLAGGPYEQYF
>-|TRBJ1-2|TRBV3-1/TRBV3-2|-
TGTGCCAGCAGCCAAAGCGGCGGAGCTGGCTATGGCTACACCTTC
CASSQSGGAGYGYTF
>-|TRBJ2-3|TRBV5-1|TRBD1
TGCGCCAGCAGCTTGGACGCAGGGGGCCTAGATACGCAGTATTTT
CASSLDAGGLDTQYF
>few|TRBJ2-5|TRBV5-1|TRBD2
TGCGCCAGCAGCTTGTTTATGGGACTAGCGGGAGATGGGGAGACCCAGTACTTC
CASSLFMGLAGDGETQYF
>once|TRBJ2-4|TRBV6-2/TRBV6-3|TRBD2
TGTGCCAGCAGTTCAGCAGGACTAGCAGATAAAAACATTCAGTACTTC
CASSSAGLADKNIQYF
>-|TRBJ1-2|TRBV28|-
TGTGCCAGCAACCTATCAGGGTTGGGAGGCTACACCTTC
CASNLSGLGGYTF
>-|TRBJ2-3|TRBV5-1|TRBD1
TGCGCCAGCAGCCCGGGACAGGGCACAGATACGCAGTATTTT
CASSPGQGTDTQYF
>-|TRBJ2-7|TRBV5-1|TRBD2
TGCGCCAGCAGCTTGGACCCGGGGGGGGTAACCTACGAGCAGTACTTC
CASSLDPGGVTYEQYF
>many|TRBJ2-1|TRBV10-1|TRBD1
TGCGCCAGCAGCGTTCTAAGTGGGACAGGCCCCTACAATGAGCAGTTCTTC
CASSVLSGTGPYNEQFF
>once|TRBJ1-2|TRBV3-1/TRBV3-2|-
TGTGCCAGCAGCCAAGAACAGTATGGCTACACCTTC
CASSQEQYGYTF
>-|TRBJ2-1|TRBV28|TRBD2
TGTGCCAGCAGTTTATTGGGACTAGCGTGGTTCTTC
CASSLLGLAWFF
>-|TRBJ1-1|TRBV11-3|-
TGTGCCAGCAGCTTTCTCGGACAGTCGGCTGAAGCTTTCTTT
CASSFLGQSAEAFF
>-|TRBJ2-7|TRBV11-2|TRBD2
TGTGCCAGCAGCTTAGCATCTAGCGGAACTTCCTACGAGCAGTACTTC
CASSLASSGTSYEQYF
>once|TRBJ1-1|TRBV2|TRBD1
TGTGCCAGCAGTCGAGACAGGGACTCTGAAGCTTTCTTT
CASSRDRDSEAFF
>-|TRBJ2-3|TRBV7-9|TRBD2
TGTGCCAGCAGCTTAGGTGGACTAGCGGGAGCCGATACGCAGTATTTT
CASSLGGLAGADTQYF
>once|TRBJ2-7|TRBV10-3|TRBD2
TGTGCCATCGCCCCCCTAGCGGGAGGGTACGAGCAGTACTTC
CAIAPLAGGYEQYF
>-|TRBJ2-1|TRBV19|-
TGTGCCAGTAAAAAGGGACGGGACTCCTCCTACAATGAGCAGTTCTTC
CASKKGRDSSYNEQFF
>-|TRBJ2-5|TRBV4-2|-
TGTGCCAGCAGCCAAGAGTCGGGAGTTCCCGAGACCCAGTACTTC
CASSQESGVPETQYF
>-|TRBJ2-7|TRBV6-5|TRBD2
TGTGCCAGCAGTTACGGTAGCGGGACACACGAGCAGTACTTC
CASSYGSGTHEQYF
>-|TRBJ1-1|TRBV5-1|-
TGCGCCAGCAGCTTGGGTGGGCATTTGAACACTGAAGCTTTCTTT
CASSLGGHLNTEAFF
>-|TRBJ2-7|TRBV18|TRBD1
TGTGCCAGCTCACCACCAGGGACAGGGGGCGAGCAGTACTTC
CASSPPGTGGEQYF
>-|TRBJ1-1|TRBV19|TRBD1
TGTGCCAGTAGTAAACCCCAGGGGGCAGGACCGTTTCGACAAGCTTTCTTT
CASSKPQGAGPFRQAFF
>-|TRBJ2-1|TRBV12-5|TRBD2
TGTGCTAGTGGTTTGGTACGCGGGAGGAACTACTACAATGAGCAGTTCTTC
CASGLVRGRNYYNEQFF
>-|TRBJ2-5|TRBV27|-
TGTGCCAGCAGACAATACCTCCAAGAGACCCAGTACTTC
CASRQYLQETQYF
>-|TRBJ1-1|TRBV5-1|-
TGCGCCAGCAGCTTGCTTACAGGGAACACTGAAGCTTTCTTT
CASSLLTGNTEAFF
>few|TRBJ2-1|TRBV4-2|TRBD1
TGTGCCAGCAGCCAAGGACCACAGGGGAACTACAATGAGCAGTTCTTC
CASSQGPQGNYNEQFF
>-|TRBJ1-6|TRBV7-2|TRBD1
TGTGCCAGCAGCTTCCGGACAGGTCCGGGAGCCCTCCACTTT
CASSFRTGPGALHF
>once|TRBJ1-2|TRBV2|-
TGTGCCAGCAGTGATTATGGGACAAACTATGGCTACACCTTC
CASSDYGTNYGYTF
>once|TRBJ1-3|TRBV2|-
TGTGCCAGCAGTGGCGGCGTAACAGGCCACTCTGGAAACACCATATATTTT
CASSGGVTGHSGNTIYF
>-|TRBJ2-1|TRBV6-6|TRBD2
TGTGCCAGCAACAAGGGACTAGCTTTCTACAATGAGCAGTTCTTC
CASNKGLAFYNEQFF
>-|TRBJ2-1|TRBV7-2|-
TGTGCCAGTCTTCCCCGTGCGGGCCTCGATGAGCAGTTCTTC
CASLPRAGLDEQFF
>once|TRBJ2-7|TRBV4-1|TRBD2
TGCGCCAGCAGCCAAGAAGGGCTAGCGGGACTTTTGGGAGAGCAGTACTTC
CASSQEGLAGLLGEQYF
>-|TRBJ1-1|TRBV5-4|-
TGTGCCAGCAGCTTGATAGGGGGAGTGACTGAAGCTTTCTTT
CASSLIGGVTEAFF
>few|TRBJ2-7|TRBV5-5|-
TGTGCCAGCAGCTTGGGTGTGGACAGAGCCTACGAGCAGTACTTC
CASSLGVDRAYEQYF
>-|TRBJ1-5|TRBV4-2|-
TGTGCCAGCAGCCAAGATCCGGGGGTCAATCAGCCCCAGCATTTT
CASSQDPGVNQPQHF
>-|TRBJ1-3|TRBV4-1|-
TGCGCCAGCAGCCAAACGGGGTTCGGGGGAAACACCATATATTTT
CASSQTGFGGNTIYF
>once|TRBJ2-7|TRBV11-3|-
TGTGCCAGCAGCTTAGGGCGGGTTGACGAGCAGTACTTC
CASSLGRVDEQYF
>-|TRBJ1-5|TRBV5-8|-
TGTGCCAGCAGCACGGGGGGAAATCAGCCCCAGCATTTT
CASSTGGNQPQHF
>-|TRBJ2-2|TRBV6-5|TRBD2
TGTGCCACGCACCATCGTAGCGGGTCCGGGGAGCTGTTTTTT
CATHHRSGSGELFF
>-|TRBJ2-7|TRBV7-6|-
TGTGCCAGCAGCTTGGGTTTTATCGGGCAGGGAGGTAGGGGCTACGAGCAGTACTTC
CASSLGFIGQGGRGYEQYF
>-|TRBJ2-4|TRBV18|TRBD1
TGTGCCAGCTCGCCCCGGGACAGGGCAAACATTCAGTACTTC
CASSPRDRANIQYF
>few|TRBJ2-1|TRBV4-2|-
TGTGCCAGCAGCCAAGATCGACGGGATGAGCAGTTCTTC
CASSQDRRDEQFF
>-|TRBJ2-7|TRBV30|TRBD1
TGTGCCTGGACAGGGGGTCGGGAGCAGTACTTC
CAWTGGREQYF
>once|TRBJ2-2|TRBV19|TRBD1
TGTGCCAGTAGTCGAACAGGGGGCCGAGACACCGGGGAGCTGTTTTTT
CASSRTGGRDTGELFF
>-|TRBJ2-7|TRBV6-1|-
TGTGCCAGCAGTGAAGCGCGGAGCTCTGGTTACGAGCAGTACTTC
CASSEARSSGYEQYF